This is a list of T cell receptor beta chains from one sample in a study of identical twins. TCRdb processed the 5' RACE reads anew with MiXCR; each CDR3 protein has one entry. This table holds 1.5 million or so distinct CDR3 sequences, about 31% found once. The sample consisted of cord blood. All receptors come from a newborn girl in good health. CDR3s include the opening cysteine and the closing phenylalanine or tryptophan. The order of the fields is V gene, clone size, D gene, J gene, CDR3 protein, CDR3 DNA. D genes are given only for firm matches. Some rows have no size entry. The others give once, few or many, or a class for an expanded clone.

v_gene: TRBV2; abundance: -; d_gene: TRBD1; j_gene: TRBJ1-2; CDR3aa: CASSVDRGTGYTF; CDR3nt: TGTGCCAGCAGCGTTGACAGGGGTACAGGCTACACCTTC
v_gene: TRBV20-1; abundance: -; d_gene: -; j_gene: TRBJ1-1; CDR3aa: CSARLGARTEAFF; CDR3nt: TGCAGTGCTAGATTGGGGGCGAGGACTGAAGCTTTCTTT
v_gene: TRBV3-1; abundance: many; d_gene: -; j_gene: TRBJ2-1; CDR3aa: CASSQDHYNEQFF; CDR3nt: TGTGCCAGCAGCCAAGATCACTACAATGAGCAGTTCTTC
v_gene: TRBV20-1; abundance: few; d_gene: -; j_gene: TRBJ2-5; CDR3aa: CSARDLAIGETQYF; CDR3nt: TGCAGTGCTAGAGATTTGGCAATTGGAGAGACCCAGTACTTC
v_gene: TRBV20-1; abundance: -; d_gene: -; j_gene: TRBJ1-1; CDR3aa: CSARKQGGTEAFF; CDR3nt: TGCAGTGCTAGGAAACAGGGAGGCACTGAAGCTTTCTTT
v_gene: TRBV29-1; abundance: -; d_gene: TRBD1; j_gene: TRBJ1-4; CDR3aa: CSVRFLAGQGPATNEKLFF; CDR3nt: TGCAGCGTTAGATTCCTGGCGGGACAGGGCCCCGCAACTAATGAAAAACTGTTTTTT
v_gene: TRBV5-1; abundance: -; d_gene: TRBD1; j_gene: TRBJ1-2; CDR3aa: CASSLGFDRGYGYTF; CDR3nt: TGCGCCAGCAGCTTGGGGTTCGACAGGGGCTATGGCTACACCTTC
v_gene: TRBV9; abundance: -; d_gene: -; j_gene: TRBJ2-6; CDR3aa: CASSALGRIFSGANVLTF; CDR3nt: TGTGCCAGCAGCGCTTTAGGGCGCATCTTCTCTGGGGCCAACGTCCTGACTTTC
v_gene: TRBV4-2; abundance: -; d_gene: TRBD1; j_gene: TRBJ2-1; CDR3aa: CASSQVSTGGGEQFF; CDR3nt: TGTGCCAGCAGCCAAGTGTCTACAGGGGGCGGTGAGCAGTTCTTC
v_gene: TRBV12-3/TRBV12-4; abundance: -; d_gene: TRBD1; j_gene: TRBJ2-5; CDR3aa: CASSPYDRGRGEQYF; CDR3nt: TGTGCCAGCAGCCCATACGACAGGGGTCGTGGTGAGCAGTACTTC
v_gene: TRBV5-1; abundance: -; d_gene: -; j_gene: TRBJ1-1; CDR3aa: CASSLGTALEAFF; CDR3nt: TGCGCCAGCAGCTTGGGGACAGCCCTTGAAGCTTTCTTT
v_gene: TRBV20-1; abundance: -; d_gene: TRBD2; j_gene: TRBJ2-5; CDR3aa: CSARDPTSGNNEQYF; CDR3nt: TGCAGTGCTAGAGACCCGACTAGCGGGAACAATGAGCAGTACTTC
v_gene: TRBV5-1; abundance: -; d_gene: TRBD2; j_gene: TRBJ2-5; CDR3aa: CASSLGGSTGEQYF; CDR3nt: TGCGCCAGCAGCTTGGGCGGGAGCACAGGAGAGCAGTACTTC
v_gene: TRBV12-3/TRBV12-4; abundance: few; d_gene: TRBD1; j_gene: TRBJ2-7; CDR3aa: CASSSRRDRVYEQYF; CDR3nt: TGTGCCAGCAGTTCTCGCCGGGACAGGGTCTACGAGCAGTACTTC
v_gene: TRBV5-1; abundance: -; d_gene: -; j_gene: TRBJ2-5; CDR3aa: CASSLGKNSFSVQETQYF; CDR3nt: TGCGCCAGCAGCTTGGGCAAAAACTCATTTAGCGTCCAAGAGACCCAGTACTTC
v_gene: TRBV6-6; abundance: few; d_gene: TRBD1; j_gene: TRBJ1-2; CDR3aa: CASSYMDRGEDGYTF; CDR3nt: TGTGCCAGCAGTTACATGGACAGGGGAGAGGATGGCTACACCTTC
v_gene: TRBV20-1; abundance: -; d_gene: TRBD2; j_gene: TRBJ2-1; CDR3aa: CSAPGLAAHNSYNEQFF; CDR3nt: TGCAGTGCCCCTGGACTAGCGGCTCACAATTCATACAATGAGCAGTTCTTC
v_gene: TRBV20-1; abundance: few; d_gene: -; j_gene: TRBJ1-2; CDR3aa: CSARVGRRYGYTF; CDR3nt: TGCAGTGCTAGAGTCGGCCGAAGGTATGGCTACACCTTC
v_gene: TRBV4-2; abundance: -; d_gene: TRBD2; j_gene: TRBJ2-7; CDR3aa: CASSQGGTRIPPSSNEQYF; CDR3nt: TGTGCCAGCAGCCAAGGCGGGACTAGGATCCCCCCATCTTCCAATGAGCAGTACTTC
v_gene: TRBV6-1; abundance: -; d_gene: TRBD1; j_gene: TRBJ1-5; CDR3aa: CASSDHRGSGAYSNQPQHF; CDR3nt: TGTGCCAGCAGTGACCACAGGGGGTCCGGGGCGTATAGCAATCAGCCCCAGCATTTT
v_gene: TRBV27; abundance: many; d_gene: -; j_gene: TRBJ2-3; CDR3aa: CASSLSSPTDTQYF; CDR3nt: TGTGCCAGCAGTTTATCCTCCCCCACAGATACGCAGTATTTT
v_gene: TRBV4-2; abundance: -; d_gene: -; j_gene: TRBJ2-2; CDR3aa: CASSQSGAGRTGELFF; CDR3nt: TGTGCCAGCAGCCAATCCGGGGCCGGTAGGACCGGGGAGCTGTTTTTT